The 19 T cell receptor beta chains below were found in one sample sequenced in a study of CD8+CD57+ T cells in acquired aplastic anemia. For sequencing, patients were chosen who had shown expansion of CD8+CD57+ cells by flow cytometry. The template used for profiling TCR beta VDJ and CDR3 was genomic DNA. MiXCR was run by TCRdb on the reads, yielding one entry per CDR3 protein. The data hold fewer than 200,000 distinct CDR3 sequences, with roughly 50% observed a single time. Sequencing input: sorted CD4+, CD8+, or CD8+CD57+ T cells (not recorded which) from PBMCs. These TCRs come from a human donor with aplastic anemia.

This clonotype was recorded a few times. The chain carries TRBV5-6 and TRBJ1-4, with 7 bases lining up with TRBD1. Per germline, CDR1 SGHDT and CDR2 YYEEEE. The CDR3 has 14 residues. J gave up 8 bases and V 3 bases, and 7 bases lay outside the gene matches. The CDR3, as DNA: TGTGCCAGCAGCTCCGGGACAGAGACCGAAAAACTGTTTTTT. The encoded protein is CASSSGTETEKLFF.

V is TRBV12-3 or TRBV12-4 and J is TRBJ1-5, with a weak D call TRBD1 (6 bases). The V end lost 8 bases, the J end lost 3 bases, and 17 bases lay between the germline ends. This CDR3 has 15 amino acids. The CDR3 sequence: CASALNGQTNQPQHF. CDR3 DNA sequence: TGTGCCAGCGCTCTGAACGGACAGACCAATCAGCCCCAGCATTTT.

This chain links TRBV10-3 with TRBJ2-3; 11 bases line up with TRBD2. After removal of 10 bases from V and 2 bases from J, the junction contained 8 bases not matched to a gene. The germline V gene has CDR1 ENHRY and CDR2 SYGVKD. This CDR3 contains 15 residues. Here the CDR3 reads CASLRLAGPTDTQYF. CDR3 DNA: TGTGCCAGCCTTCGACTAGCGGGACCCACAGATACGCAGTATTTT.

The chain links TRBV11-1 to TRBJ2-7; a possible D gene is TRBD1 (6 bases). This CDR3 is 16 amino acids long. Germline V gene sequence: CDR1 SGHAT, CDR2 FQDESV (reference sequence). With 4 bases removed from V and 0 bases from J, the gap between germline ends came to 16 bases. CDR3 nucleotides: TGTGCCAGCAGCTGGCCCGAGGGGGAGACCTCCTACGAGCAGTACTTC. Amino acids: CASSWPEGETSYEQYF.

Details on this clonotype: One end of the junction does not line up with germline, which may come from a read error. The V gene is TRBV7-2, the J gene TRBJ1-1, with no clear D. Per germline, CDR1 SGHTA and CDR2 FQGNSA. The length of the CDR3 is 11 residues. The CDR3 nucleotides are TGTGCCTGCAGTACCGGGACTGAAGCTTTCTTT. It yields the protein CACSTGTEAFF.

This clonotype was found many times. CDR3 amino acids: CASSVDLREQYF. DNA for the CDR3: TGTGCCAGCAGTGTCGACCTGAGAGAGCAGTACTTC. V usage is TRBV6-1 and J usage is TRBJ2-7; the D is unclear. Germline-derived CDR1 and CDR2 are MNHNS and SASEGT. Trimming pared 4 bases from V and 7 bases from J, leaving 11 bases between. The CDR3 consists of 12 residues.

At least ten counts were recorded for this clonotype. The J gene is TRBJ2-7, the V gene TRBV9; 9 positions agree with TRBD2. V gave up 4 bases and J gave up 6 bases; unmatched junction bases: 17. CDR1 and CDR2 from the germline V gene are SGDLS and YYNGEE. The CDR3 runs to 17 residues. The CDR3 here is CASSSRGDAGGPGEQYF. Here the CDR3 DNA reads TGTGCCAGCAGCTCCCGGGGGGACGCGGGGGGGCCGGGCGAGCAGTACTTC. The full variable domain, its missing parts supplied by reference TRBV9 and TRBJ2-7, is DSGVTQTPKHLITATGQRVTLRCSPRSGDLSVYWYQQSLDQGLQFLIQYYNGEERAKGNILERFSAQQFPDLHSELNLSSLELGDSALYFCASSSRGDAGGPGEQYFGPGTRLTVT.

The genes are TRBV2 and TRBJ2-1; 13 positions agree with TRBD2. The CDR3 totals 14 residues. Germline V CDR1 and CDR2: SNHLY, FYNNEI. J lost 9 bases, V lost 8 bases, and 7 bases had no gene match. CDR3 nucleotide sequence: TGTGCCAGCCAAACTAGCGGGAGGGATTTTGAGCAGTTCTTC. Translated: CASQTSGRDFEQFF.

This clonotype was seen many times. The chain recombines TRBV7-8 with TRBJ2-7, with a tentative D call TRBD1 (5 bases). This CDR3 region has 12 residues. CDR1 is SGHVS, CDR2 FQNEAQ, per germline. V was shortened by 0 bases and J by 8 bases, with 8 bases between the two germline ends. As DNA, the CDR3 is TGTGCCAGCAGCTTAGCCGACAGAAAGCAGTACTTC. This encodes CASSLADRKQYF.

This clonotype was counted many times. The rearrangement joins TRBV7-9 to TRBJ2-3, with D tentatively TRBD1 or TRBD2 (5 bases each). Germline loops: CDR1 SEHNR, CDR2 FQNEAQ (reference sequence). The V end was cut by 1 base, the J end by 0 bases, with 8 bases between. The CDR3 covers 15 residues. In DNA, the CDR3 is TGTGCCAGCAGCTTAGGACGGGACAGCACAGATACGCAGTATTTT. Its translation: CASSLGRDSTDTQYF.

This clonotype was observed many times. The CDR3, as DNA: TGTGCCAGCAGTTACTCCGGGCAGACTTTAATCTACGAGCAGTACTTC. It yields the protein CASSYSGQTLIYEQYF. This chain links TRBV6-5 with TRBJ2-7; D gene ambiguous. The CDR3 sequence is 16 residues long. Deletions cut 0 bases from V and 3 bases from J, with 15 bases between. CDR1 is MNHEY, CDR2 SVGAGI, per germline.

This clonotype was detected many times. The gene calls are TRBV5-1 and TRBJ2-3, with TRBD1 matching 8 bases. V was pared by 4 bases and J by 5 bases, with 6 bases of the junction left unmatched. The germline V gene encodes CDR1 SGHRS and CDR2 YFSETQ. This CDR3 spans 14 amino acids. CDR3 protein: CASSRQGAKDTQYF. The DNA for the CDR3 is TGCGCCAGCAGCAGGCAGGGGGCCAAAGATACGCAGTATTTT.

This sequence joins TRBV19 and TRBJ1-5; perhaps TRBD1 as D (5 bases). Germline V CDR1 and CDR2: LNHDA, SQIVND (reference sequence). The V gene lost 9 bases and the J gene lost 3 bases, with 18 bases spanning the gap. The CDR3 covers 15 residues. CDR3 region: CASTPGGGYNQPQHF. DNA of the CDR3: TGTGCCAGCACCCCGGGTGGGGGATACAATCAGCCCCAGCATTTT.

J is TRBJ1-2 and V is TRBV19, with 11 bases matching TRBD1. This CDR3 has 14 residues. Losses at the gene ends were 7 bases for V and 3 bases for J; bases not matched to a gene: 4. CDR1 is LNHDA and CDR2 is SQIVND in the germline V gene (reference sequence). CDR3 sequence (DNA): TGTGCCAGTATCGGACAGGGGGCGTACTATGGCTACACCTTC. It specifies CASIGQGAYYGYTF.

In the case of this clonotype: This may be a read error, as it is one base from a much larger clone. This is likely a read error, given that the CDR3 carries no conserved phenylalanine or tryptophan at its end. The genes are TRBV7-3 and TRBJ2-3, with 7 bases lining up with TRBD2. After removal of 1 base from V and 2 bases from J, the junction contained 12 bases not matched to a gene. The germline V gene has CDR1 SGHTA and CDR2 FQGTGA. The CDR3 contains 18 residues. The CDR3, as DNA: TGTGCCAGCAGCTTAAATGTTTTCGGGGGGACCCACACAGATACGCAGTATTCT. Its translation: CASSLNVFGGTHTDTQYS.

V is TRBV7-9 and J is TRBJ2-5; the match to TRBD2 covers 8 bases. The DNA end favors TRBJ2-1, so the J call may be wrong. The CDR3 has 15 amino acids. From germline, CDR1 is SEHNR and CDR2 FQNEAQ (reference sequence). The CDR3 here is CASSLVQTGGNEQFF. The CDR3 region has the DNA TGTGCCAGCAGCTTAGTCCAGACGGGGGGGAATGAGCAGTTCTTC.

Comment on this clonotype: A read error may produce the germline difference seen at one junction end. J is TRBJ1-6 and V is TRBV5-3; D gene unclear. TRBV5-3 falls under the ORF class, with uncertain function. The CDR3 runs 13 residues. The CDR3, as DNA: TGTGCCAGCAGCTTGAGGAGCAATTCACCCCTCCACTTT. Translating gives CASSLRSNSPLHF.

This clonotype turned up a few times. The V and J genes are TRBV10-2 and TRBJ1-2; no clear D gene. CDR1 WSHSY and CDR2 SAAADI come from the germline V gene. V was trimmed by 8 bases and J by 0 bases, leaving 10 bases between them. This CDR3 is built from 13 residues. The CDR3 region has the DNA TGCGCCAGCGTCATGGGTTCTAACTATGGCTACACCTTC. Its protein product is CASVMGSNYGYTF.

Worth noting for this clonotype: A much bigger clone sits one base away, suggesting this may be a read error. This sequence joins TRBV29-1 and TRBJ1-4; no clear D. Trimming pared 8 bases from V and 6 bases from J, leaving 16 bases between. Germline values: CDR1 SQVTM, CDR2 ANQGSEA. The CDR3 consists of 13 residues. CDR3 sequence (DNA): TGCAGCCCTGAAGGGTTGACTGATGAAAAACTGTTTTTT. The encoded protein is CSPEGLTDEKLFF. Combining the CDR3 with reference TRBV29-1 and TRBJ1-4 gives the whole variable domain SAVISQKPSRDICQRGTSLTIQCQVDSQVTMMFWYRQQPGQSLTLIATANQGSEATYESGFVIDKFPISRPNLTFSTLTVSNMSPEDSSIYLCSPEGLTDEKLFFGSGTQLSVL.